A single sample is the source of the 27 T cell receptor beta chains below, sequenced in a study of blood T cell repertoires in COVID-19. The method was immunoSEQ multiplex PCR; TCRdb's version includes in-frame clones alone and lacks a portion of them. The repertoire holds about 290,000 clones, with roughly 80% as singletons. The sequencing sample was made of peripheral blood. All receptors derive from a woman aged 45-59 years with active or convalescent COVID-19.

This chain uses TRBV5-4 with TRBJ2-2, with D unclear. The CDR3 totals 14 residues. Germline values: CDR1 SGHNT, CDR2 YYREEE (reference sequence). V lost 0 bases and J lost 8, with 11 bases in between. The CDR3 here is CASSLGDKSGELFF. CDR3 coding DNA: TGTGCCAGCAGCTTGGGTGACAAGAGTGGGGAGCTGTTTTTT.

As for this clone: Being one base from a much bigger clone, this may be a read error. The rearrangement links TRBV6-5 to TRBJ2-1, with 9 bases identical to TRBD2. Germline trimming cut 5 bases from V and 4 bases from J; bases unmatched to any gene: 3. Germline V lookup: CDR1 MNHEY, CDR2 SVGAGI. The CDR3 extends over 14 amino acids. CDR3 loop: CASSRLAVYNEQFF. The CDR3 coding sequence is TGTGCCAGCAGTAGACTAGCGGTGTACAATGAGCAGTTCTTC.

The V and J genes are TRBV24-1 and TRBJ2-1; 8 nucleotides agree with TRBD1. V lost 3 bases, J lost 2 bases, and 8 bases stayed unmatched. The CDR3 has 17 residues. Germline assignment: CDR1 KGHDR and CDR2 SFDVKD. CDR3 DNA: TGTGCCACCAGTGATAGGGACAGGTACGATCCCTACAATGAGCAGTTCTTC. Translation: CATSDRDRYDPYNEQFF.

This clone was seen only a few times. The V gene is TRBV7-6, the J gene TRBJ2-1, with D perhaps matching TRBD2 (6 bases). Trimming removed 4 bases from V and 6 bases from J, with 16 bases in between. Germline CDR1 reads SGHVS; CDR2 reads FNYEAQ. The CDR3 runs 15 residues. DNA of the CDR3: TGTGCCAGCAGCTCAGGAGGGAGGTGGGGCAATGAGCAGTTCTTC. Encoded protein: CASSSGGRWGNEQFF.

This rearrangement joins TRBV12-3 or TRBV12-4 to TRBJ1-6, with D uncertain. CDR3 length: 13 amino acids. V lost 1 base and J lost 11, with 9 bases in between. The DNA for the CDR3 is TGTGCCAGCAGTTTAGGAGGGAGGACACCCCTCCACTTT. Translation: CASSLGGRTPLHF.

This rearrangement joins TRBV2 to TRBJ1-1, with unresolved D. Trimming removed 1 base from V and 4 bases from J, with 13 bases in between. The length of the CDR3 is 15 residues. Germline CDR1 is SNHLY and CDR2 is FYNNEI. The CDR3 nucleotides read TGTGCCAGCAGTGAAGTTAGAGGAAAACGCACTGAAGCTTTCTTT. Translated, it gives CASSEVRGKRTEAFF.

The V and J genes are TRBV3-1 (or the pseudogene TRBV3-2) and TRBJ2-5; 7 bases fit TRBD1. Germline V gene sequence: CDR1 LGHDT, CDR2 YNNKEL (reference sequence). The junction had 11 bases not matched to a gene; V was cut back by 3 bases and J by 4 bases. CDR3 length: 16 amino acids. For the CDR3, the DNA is TGTGCCAGCAGCCATACCGACAGGGTGAGGAGAGAGACCCAGTACTTC. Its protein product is CASSHTDRVRRETQYF.

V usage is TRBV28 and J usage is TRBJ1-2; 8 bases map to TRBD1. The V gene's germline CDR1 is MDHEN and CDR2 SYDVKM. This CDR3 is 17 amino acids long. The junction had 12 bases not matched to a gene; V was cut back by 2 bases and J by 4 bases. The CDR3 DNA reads TGTGCCAGCAGTTTACAGCCAGGGGGCGCGCAGAGCTATGGCTACACCTTC. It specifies CASSLQPGGAQSYGYTF.

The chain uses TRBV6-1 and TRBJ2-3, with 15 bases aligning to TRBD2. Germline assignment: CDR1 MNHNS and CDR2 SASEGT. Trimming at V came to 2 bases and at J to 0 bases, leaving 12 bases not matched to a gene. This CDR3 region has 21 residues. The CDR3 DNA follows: TGTGCCAGCAGTGAAAGGACTAGCGGGAGGGGTAGGGCACCTAGCACAGATACGCAGTATTTT. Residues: CASSERTSGRGRAPSTDTQYF.

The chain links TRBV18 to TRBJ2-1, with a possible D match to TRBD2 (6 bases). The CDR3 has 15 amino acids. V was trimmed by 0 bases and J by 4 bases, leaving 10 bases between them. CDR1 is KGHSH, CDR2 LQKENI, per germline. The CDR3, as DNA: TGTGCCAGCTCACCACCTACTAGCCATTACAATGAGCAGTTCTTC. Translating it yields CASSPPTSHYNEQFF.

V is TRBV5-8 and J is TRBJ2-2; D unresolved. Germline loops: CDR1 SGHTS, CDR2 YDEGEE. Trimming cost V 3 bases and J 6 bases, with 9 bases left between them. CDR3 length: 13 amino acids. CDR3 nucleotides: TGTGCCAGCAGCTACGGAGCTGCCGGGGAGCTGTTTTTT. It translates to CASSYGAAGELFF.

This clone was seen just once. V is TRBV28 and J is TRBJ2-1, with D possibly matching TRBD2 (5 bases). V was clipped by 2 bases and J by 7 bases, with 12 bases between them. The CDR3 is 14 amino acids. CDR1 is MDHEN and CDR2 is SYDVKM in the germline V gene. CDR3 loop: CASSLPGYINEQFF. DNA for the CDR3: TGTGCCAGCAGTTTACCGGGGTACATAAATGAGCAGTTCTTC.

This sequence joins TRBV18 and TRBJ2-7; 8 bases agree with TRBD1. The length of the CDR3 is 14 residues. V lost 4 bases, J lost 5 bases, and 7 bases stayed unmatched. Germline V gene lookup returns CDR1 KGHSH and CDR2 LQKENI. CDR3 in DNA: TGTGCCAGCTCACAAAACCAGGGGGCAGACGAGCAGTACTTC. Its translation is CASSQNQGADEQYF.

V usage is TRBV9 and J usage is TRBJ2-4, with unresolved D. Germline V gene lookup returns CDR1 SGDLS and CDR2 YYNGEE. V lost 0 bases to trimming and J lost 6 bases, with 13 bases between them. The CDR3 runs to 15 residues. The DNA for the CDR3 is TGTGCCAGCAGCGTAGCTTTGAATCCAGGAAACATTCAGTACTTC. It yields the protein CASSVALNPGNIQYF.

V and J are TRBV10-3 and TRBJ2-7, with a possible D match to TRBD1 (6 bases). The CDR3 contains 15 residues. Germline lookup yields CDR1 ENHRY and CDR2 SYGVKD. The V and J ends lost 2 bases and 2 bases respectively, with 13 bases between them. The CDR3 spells CAISEVPRGTYEQYF. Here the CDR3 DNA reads TGTGCCATCAGTGAGGTCCCTAGGGGGACCTACGAGCAGTACTTC.

CDR3 in amino acids: CASSPGGGAGPSEQYF. CDR3 nucleotide sequence: TGTGCCAGCAGCCCGGGGGGAGGCGCGGGACCCTCCGAGCAGTACTTC. The V and J genes are TRBV5-4 and TRBJ2-7, with TRBD2 matching over 7 bases. The V gene's germline CDR1 is SGHNT and CDR2 YYREEE (reference sequence). J was trimmed by 6 bases and V by 4 bases; bases with no gene match: 16. The CDR3 is 16 residues long. The full variable domain, completed using reference TRBV5-4 and TRBJ2-7, is ETGVTQSPTHLIKTRGQQVTLRCSSQSGHNTVSWYQQALGQGPQFIFQYYREEENGRGNFPPRFSGLQFPNYSSELNVNALELDDSALYLCASSPGGGAGPSEQYFGPGTRLTVT.

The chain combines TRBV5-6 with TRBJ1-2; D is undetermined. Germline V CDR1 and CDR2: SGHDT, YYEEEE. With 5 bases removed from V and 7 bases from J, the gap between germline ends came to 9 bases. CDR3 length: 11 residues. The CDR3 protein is CASRRIGGYTF. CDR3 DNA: TGTGCCAGCAGGCGCATTGGTGGCTACACCTTC.

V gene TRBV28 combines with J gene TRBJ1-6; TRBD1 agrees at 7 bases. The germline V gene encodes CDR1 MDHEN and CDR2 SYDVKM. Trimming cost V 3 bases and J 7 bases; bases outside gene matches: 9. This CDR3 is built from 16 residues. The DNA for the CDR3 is TGTGCCAGCAGTTTCCCTCCAGGGGGACGGAATTCACCCCTCCACTTT. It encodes CASSFPPGGRNSPLHF.

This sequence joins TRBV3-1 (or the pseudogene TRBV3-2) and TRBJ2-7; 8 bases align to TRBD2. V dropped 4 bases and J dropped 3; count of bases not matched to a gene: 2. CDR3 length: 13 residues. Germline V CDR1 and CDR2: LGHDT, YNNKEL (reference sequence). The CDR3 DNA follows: TGTGCCAGCAGCCTAGCGGGGAACTACGAGCAGTACTTC. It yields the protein CASSLAGNYEQYF.

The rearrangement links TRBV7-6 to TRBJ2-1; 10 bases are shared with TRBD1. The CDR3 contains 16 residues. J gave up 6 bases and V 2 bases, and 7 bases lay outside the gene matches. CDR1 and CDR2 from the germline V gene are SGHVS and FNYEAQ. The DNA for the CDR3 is TGTGCCAGCAGCTTAACGTGGACAGGGGGATTCAATGAGCAGTTCTTC. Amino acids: CASSLTWTGGFNEQFF.

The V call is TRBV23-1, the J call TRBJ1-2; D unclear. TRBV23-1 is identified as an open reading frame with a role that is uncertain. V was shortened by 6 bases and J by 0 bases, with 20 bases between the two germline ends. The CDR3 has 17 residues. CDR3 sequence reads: CASRCAKHRSANYGYTF. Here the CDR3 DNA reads TGCGCCAGCAGGTGCGCAAAGCACAGATCCGCTAACTATGGCTACACCTTC.

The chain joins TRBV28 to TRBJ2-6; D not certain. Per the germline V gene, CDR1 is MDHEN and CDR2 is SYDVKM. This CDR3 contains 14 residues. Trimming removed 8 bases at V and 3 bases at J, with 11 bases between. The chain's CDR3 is CASLRTGGANVLTF. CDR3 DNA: TGTGCCAGCCTGAGAACTGGTGGGGCCAACGTCCTGACTTTC. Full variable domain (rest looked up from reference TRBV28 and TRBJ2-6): DVKVTQSSRYLVKRTGEKVFLECVQDMDHENMFWYRQDPGLGLRLIYFSYDVKMKEKGDIPEGYSVSREKKERFSLILESASTNQTSMYLCASLRTGGANVLTFGAGSRLTVL.

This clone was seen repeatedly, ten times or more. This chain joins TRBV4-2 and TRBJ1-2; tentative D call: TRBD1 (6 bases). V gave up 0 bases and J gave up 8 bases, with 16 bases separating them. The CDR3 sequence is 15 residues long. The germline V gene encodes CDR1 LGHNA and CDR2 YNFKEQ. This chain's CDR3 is CASSQDRSGARGYTF. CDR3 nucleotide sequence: TGTGCCAGCAGCCAAGATAGGTCAGGGGCAAGAGGCTACACCTTC.

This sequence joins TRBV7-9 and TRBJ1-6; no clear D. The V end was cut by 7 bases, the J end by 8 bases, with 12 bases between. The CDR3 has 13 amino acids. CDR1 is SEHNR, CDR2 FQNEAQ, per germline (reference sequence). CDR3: CASNLRFDSPLHF. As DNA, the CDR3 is TGTGCCAGCAACCTCCGGTTTGATTCACCCCTCCACTTT.

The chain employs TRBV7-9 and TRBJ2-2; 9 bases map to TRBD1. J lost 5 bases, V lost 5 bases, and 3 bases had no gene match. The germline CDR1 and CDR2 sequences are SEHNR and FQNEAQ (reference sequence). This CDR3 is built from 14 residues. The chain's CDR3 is CASSRQGVTGELFF. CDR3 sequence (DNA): TGTGCCAGCAGCCGACAGGGGGTAACCGGGGAGCTGTTTTTT.

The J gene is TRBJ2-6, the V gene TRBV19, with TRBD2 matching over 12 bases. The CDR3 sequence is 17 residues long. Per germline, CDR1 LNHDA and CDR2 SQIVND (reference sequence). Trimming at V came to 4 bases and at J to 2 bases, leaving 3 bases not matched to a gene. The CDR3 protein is CASSTRLAGAGANVLTF. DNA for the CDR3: TGTGCCAGTAGTACTAGACTAGCGGGAGCTGGGGCCAACGTCCTGACTTTC.

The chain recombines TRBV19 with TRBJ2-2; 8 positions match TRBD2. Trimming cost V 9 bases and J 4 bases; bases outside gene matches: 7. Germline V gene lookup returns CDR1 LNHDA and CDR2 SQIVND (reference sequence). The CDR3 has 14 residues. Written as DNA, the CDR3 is TGTGCCAGCACCGGGGGGGCGGGCACCGGGGAGCTGTTTTTT. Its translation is CASTGGAGTGELFF.